This entry lists 10 T cell receptor beta chains sequenced from one sample in a study of CD8+CD57+ T cells in acquired aplastic anemia. Patients picked for sequencing had shown CD8+CD57+ cell expansion detected by flow cytometry. Profiling of TCR beta VDJ combinations and CDR3 sequences used genomic DNA as template. TCRdb reprocessed the reads with MiXCR, giving one entry per CDR3 protein. Here the sample spans more than 150,000 distinct CDR3 sequences, about 45% being singletons. Sample: sorted CD4+, CD8+, or CD8+CD57+ T cells (not recorded which) from PBMCs. Every receptor here comes from a human donor with aplastic anemia.

In this sample, this clonotype turned up many times. The chain joins TRBV12-3 or TRBV12-4 to TRBJ1-1; the D gene is possibly TRBD1 (5 bases). V lost 1 base and J lost 5, with 14 bases in between. This CDR3 has 15 residues. In nucleotides, the CDR3 is TGTGCCAGCAGTTTAGGGAGGTTCGGGGGAACTGAAGCTTTCTTT. It encodes CASSLGRFGGTEAFF.

The V call is TRBV20-1, the J call TRBJ2-7; TRBD2 matches at 7 bases. CDR3 length equals 11 residues. CDR1 and CDR2 from the germline V gene are DFQATT and SNEGSKA (reference sequence). CDR3 in DNA: TGCAAGGCTAGCGGAGCCTACGAGCAGTACTTC. Translated: CKASGAYEQYF.

The table lists this clonotype with many counts. The rearrangement uses TRBV5-1 and TRBJ2-1; no reliable D call. Trimming pared 0 bases from V and 6 bases from J, leaving 22 bases between. The germline CDR1 and CDR2 sequences are SGHRS and YFSETQ. The CDR3 has 18 residues. For the CDR3, the DNA is TGCGCCAGCAGCTTGGGATTAGGTGGTACCGGAATAGGCAATGAGCAGTTCTTC. As protein: CASSLGLGGTGIGNEQFF.

The rearrangement joins TRBV10-3 to TRBJ2-7; the D gene is possibly TRBD2 (6 bases). V was shortened by 3 bases and J by 3 bases, with 15 bases between the two germline ends. CDR1 is ENHRY and CDR2 is SYGVKD in the germline V gene. CDR3 length: 15 residues. The chain's CDR3 is CAISDSRGVYYEQYV. Written as DNA, the CDR3 is TGTGCCATCAGTGATAGTCGCGGGGTCTACTACGAGCAGTACGTC.

The sample holds many counts of this clonotype. The chain links TRBV6-1 to TRBJ2-7; D remains ambiguous. Trimming left V 6 bases short and J 3 bases short, with 15 bases between. The germline V gene has CDR1 MNHNS and CDR2 SASEGT. CDR3 length: 14 residues. The CDR3 sequence: CASSLMAGSYEQYF. The CDR3, as DNA: TGTGCCAGCAGCCTCATGGCAGGCAGCTACGAGCAGTACTTC.

Concerning this clonotype: This may stem from a read error, because a much larger clone lies one nucleotide away. The chain links TRBV12-3 or TRBV12-4 to TRBJ2-5; TRBD1 agrees at 10 bases. V shed 6 bases, J shed 4 bases, and the junction held 8 bases outside the gene matches. The CDR3 runs to 15 residues. The CDR3 coding sequence is TGTGCCAGCAGCACGGGGGACAGGGGCCGAGAGACCCAGTACTTC. Its translation is CASSTGDRGRETQYF.

This clonotype was found many times. The V call is TRBV7-9, the J call TRBJ2-2; 7 nucleotides agree with TRBD1. The junction had 4 bases not matched to a gene; V was cut back by 5 bases and J by 1 base. The CDR3 is 15 residues long. The germline V gene encodes CDR1 SEHNR and CDR2 FQNEAQ (reference sequence). CDR3 amino acids: CASSPTGMNTGELFF. DNA for the CDR3: TGTGCCAGCAGCCCGACAGGGATGAACACCGGGGAGCTGTTTTTT.

The J gene is TRBJ2-5, the V gene TRBV10-3, with 9 bases identical to TRBD1. The germline V gene encodes CDR1 ENHRY and CDR2 SYGVKD. V shed 5 bases and J 3 bases; nucleotides not matched to a gene: 1. The CDR3 covers 13 residues. The CDR3 loop is CAISRQGEETQYF. DNA for the CDR3: TGTGCCATCAGTAGACAGGGGGAAGAGACCCAGTACTTC.

Ten or more counts support this clonotype. This chain uses TRBV11-2 with TRBJ2-1, with 7 bases aligning to TRBD2. V shed 1 base and J 0 bases; nucleotides not matched to a gene: 15. This CDR3 is 20 amino acids long. Germline values: CDR1 SGHAT, CDR2 FQNNGV. In DNA, the CDR3 is TGTGCCAGCAGCTTAGGCGGGGTGGCTAGCGGTGCGCTCTCCTACAATGAGCAGTTCTTC. Translation gives CASSLGGVASGALSYNEQFF. Based on the CDR3 plus reference TRBV11-2 and TRBJ2-1, the full variable domain is EAGVAQSPRYKIIEKRQSVAFWCNPISGHATLYWYQQILGQGPKLLIQFQNNGVVDDSQLPKDRFSAERLKGVDSTLKIQPAKLEDSAVYLCASSLGGVASGALSYNEQFFGPGTRLTVL.

The J gene is TRBJ2-7, the V gene TRBV15, with 9 bases identical to TRBD1. The CDR3 sequence is 15 residues long. Per the germline V gene, CDR1 is LNHNV and CDR2 is YYDKDF (reference sequence). J gave up 3 bases and V 5 bases, and 8 bases lay outside the gene matches. CDR3 in amino acids: CATSLPVTGGYEQYF. The CDR3 DNA reads as TGTGCCACCAGCCTTCCCGTGACAGGGGGCTACGAGCAGTACTTC.